This paragraph reports one T cell receptor beta chain. The protocol was immunoSEQ multiplex PCR, while the TCRdb copy is restricted to in-frame clones and leaves out a portion. The sample carries approximately 13,000 clones, 82% recorded once. These data come from a study of T cells in tumors after PD-1 blockade. Study background: On average, peripheral blood gave 100,000 to 140,000 TCR templates and over 35,000 unique clonotypes.

Per germline, CDR1 MNHEY and CDR2 SVGAGI. This CDR3 has 16 residues. Trimming left V 0 bases short and J 2 bases short, with 14 bases between. This TCR was recovered from a human donor with basal cell carcinoma. The chain carries TRBV6-5 and TRBJ2-7; D possibly uses TRBD1 or TRBD2 (6 bases each). Source: PBMCs, taken after anti-PD-1 treatment. The CDR3 is CASSYSSGEAAYEQYF. DNA for the CDR3: TGTGCCAGCAGTTACTCGTCAGGGGAGGCGGCCTACGAGCAGTACTTC.